This T cell receptor (beta chain) is from a study of post-analysis software for immune sequencing data. Unique-molecular-identifier-tagged TCR beta cDNA libraries were used. TCRdb used MiXCR to reprocess the PCR reads, holding one entry per CDR3 protein. The data show some 700,000 distinct CDR3 sequences, with approximately 60% seen just once and approximately 10% held by the top ten. Germline CDR1 reads SGDLS; CDR2 reads YYNGEE. The CDR3 totals 15 residues. Study-level points and caveats: There were a handful of TRBV segments more frequent in patients than controls, and TRBV5-6, TRBV5-1 and TRBV20-1 were among them.

In regard to this clonotype: Its antigen remains unidentified. Compared with germline, one end of the junction differs, possibly owing to a read error.

This receptor was taken from a girl between 2 and 10 years old with multiple sclerosis. The source material was blood. The chain has TRBV9 and TRBJ2-2, with D possibly being TRBD2 (5 bases). The CDR3 protein is CASSPSRSNTGERFF. The CDR3 DNA sequence: TGTGCCAGCAGCCCATCTCGGTCGAACACCGGGGAGCGGTTTTTT.